This T cell receptor (beta chain) was observed in a study of shared clonotypes between healthy human individuals. Germline-derived CDR1 and CDR2 are SQVTM and ANQGSEA. This CDR3 is 15 amino acids long. The V end was cut by 1 base, the J end by 2 bases, with 12 bases between. Cells designated naive CD8 were CD45RO-negative and were positively selected for CCR7, with terminally differentiated effector memory CD45RA+ cells excluded. TCRdb's table, derived via immunoSEQ multiplex PCR, lists solely in-frame clones and lacks some. The table lists some 2,100,000 clones, about 92% of them singletons. The sample comprised naive CD8+ T cells from PBMCs. The chain links TRBV29-1 to TRBJ1-3, with D maybe TRBD1 (6 bases). This TCR came from a man younger than 30 in good health. Some clones in this sample may be carry-over from other donors' samples. The DNA for the CDR3 is TGCAGCGTTGAAGGCCTACAGGGAGCTGGAAACACCATATATTTT. Translated: CSVEGLQGAGNTIYF.